The clone carrying this T cell receptor beta chain was detected only a few times. This sample stems from a study of molecular identifiers for immune sequencing clone quantification. This CDR3 spans 14 amino acids. Trimming left V 1 base short and J 4 bases short, with 10 bases between. Germline CDR1 SGHVS, CDR2 FQNEAQ. As previously described, bulk TCR libraries were made using listed TCR primers. TCRdb processed the PCR reads anew with MiXCR; each CDR3 protein has one entry. Counted here are about 65,000 distinct CDR3 sequences, about 18% occurring once; the ten biggest clones make up 1.5% to 1.8%. J is TRBJ1-2 and V is TRBV7-8, with D maybe TRBD1 (6 bases). Sequencing was carried out using naive CD8+ T cells from blood, with Jurkat cell RNA spiked in. Subset in this sample: FACS-sorted CD8+CD4-CCR7+CD45RA+ naive T cells. This sequence was found in a human donor in good health. Some libraries in this study had Jurkat cell RNA spiked in. The CDR3, as DNA: TGTGCCAGCAGCTTAGTGGGGACAACCTATGGCTACACCTTC. As protein: CASSLVGTTYGYTF. Supplemented by reference TRBV7-8 and TRBJ1-2, the full variable domain reads GAGVSQSPRYKVAKRGQDVALRCDPISGHVSLFWYQQALGQGPEFLTYFQNEAQLDKSGLPSDRFFAERPEGSVSTLKIQRTQQEDSAVYLCASSLVGTTYGYTFGSGTRLTVV.